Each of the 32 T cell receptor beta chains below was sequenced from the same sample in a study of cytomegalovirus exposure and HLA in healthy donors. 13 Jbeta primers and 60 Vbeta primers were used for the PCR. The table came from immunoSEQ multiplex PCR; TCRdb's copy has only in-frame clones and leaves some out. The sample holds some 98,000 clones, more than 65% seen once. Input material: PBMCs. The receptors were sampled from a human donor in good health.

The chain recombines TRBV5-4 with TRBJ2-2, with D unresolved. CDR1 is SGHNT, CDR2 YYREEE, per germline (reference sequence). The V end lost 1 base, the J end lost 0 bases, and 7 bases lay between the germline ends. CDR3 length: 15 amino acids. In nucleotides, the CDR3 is TGTGCCAGCAGCTTGATGGCAACGAACACCGGGGAGCTGTTTTTT. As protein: CASSLMATNTGELFF. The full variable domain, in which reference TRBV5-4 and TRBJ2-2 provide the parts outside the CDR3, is ETGVTQSPTHLIKTRGQQVTLRCSSQSGHNTVSWYQQALGQGPQFIFQYYREEENGRGNFPPRFSGLQFPNYSSELNVNALELDDSALYLCASSLMATNTGELFFGEGSRLTVL.

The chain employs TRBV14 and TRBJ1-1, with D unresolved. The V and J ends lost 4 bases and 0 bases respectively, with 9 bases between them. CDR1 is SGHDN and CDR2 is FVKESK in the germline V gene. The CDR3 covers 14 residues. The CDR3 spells CASSRTTMNTEAFF. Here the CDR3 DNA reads TGTGCCAGCAGCCGAACTACCATGAACACTGAAGCTTTCTTT. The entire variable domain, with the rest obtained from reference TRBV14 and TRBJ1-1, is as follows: EAGVTQFPSHSVIEKGQTVTLRCDPISGHDNLYWYRRVMGKEIKFLLHFVKESKQDESGMPNNRFLAERTGGTYSTLKVQPAELEDSGVYFCASSRTTMNTEAFFGQGTRLTVV.

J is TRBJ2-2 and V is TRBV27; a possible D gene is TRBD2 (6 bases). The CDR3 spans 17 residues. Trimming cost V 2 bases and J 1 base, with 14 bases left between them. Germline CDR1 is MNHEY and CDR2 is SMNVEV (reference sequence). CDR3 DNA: TGTGCCAGCAGTTTAGTCGCGGGGCTCTTGAACACCGGGGAGCTGTTTTTT. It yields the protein CASSLVAGLLNTGELFF.

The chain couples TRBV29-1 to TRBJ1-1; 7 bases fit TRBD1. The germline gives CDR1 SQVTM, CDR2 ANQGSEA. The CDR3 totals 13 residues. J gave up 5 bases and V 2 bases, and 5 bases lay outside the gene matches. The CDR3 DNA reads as TGCAGCGTTGAAAAGGGACAGAGGACTGAAGCTTTCTTT. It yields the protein CSVEKGQRTEAFF.

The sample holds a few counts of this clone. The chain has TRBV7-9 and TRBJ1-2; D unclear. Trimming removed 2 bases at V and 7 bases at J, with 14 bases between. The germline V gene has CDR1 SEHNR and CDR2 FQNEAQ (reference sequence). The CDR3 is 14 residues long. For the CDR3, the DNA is TGTGCCAGCAGCTTAATCGGCCCCCGCGGTGGCTACACCTTC. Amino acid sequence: CASSLIGPRGGYTF.

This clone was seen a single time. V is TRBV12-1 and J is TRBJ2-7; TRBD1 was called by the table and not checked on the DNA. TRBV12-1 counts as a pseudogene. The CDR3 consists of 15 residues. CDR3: CASSSFWDRAYEQYF. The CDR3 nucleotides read TGTGCCAGCAGCTCCTTCTGGGACAGGGCCTACGAGCAGTACTTC.

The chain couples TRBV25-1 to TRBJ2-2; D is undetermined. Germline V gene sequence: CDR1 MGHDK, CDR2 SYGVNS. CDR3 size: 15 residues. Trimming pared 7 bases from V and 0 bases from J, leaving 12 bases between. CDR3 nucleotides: TGTGCCAGCAAATCCCACTTCGCGAACACCGGGGAGCTGTTTTTT. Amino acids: CASKSHFANTGELFF.

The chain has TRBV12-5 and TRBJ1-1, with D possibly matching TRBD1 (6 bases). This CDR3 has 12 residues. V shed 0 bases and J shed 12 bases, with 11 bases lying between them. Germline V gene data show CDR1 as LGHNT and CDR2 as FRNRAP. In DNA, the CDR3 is TGTGCTAGTGGTTTGGTACGGGGGGCACCTTTCTTT. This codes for CASGLVRGAPFF. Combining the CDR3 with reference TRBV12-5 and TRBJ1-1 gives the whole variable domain DARVTQTPRHKVTEMGQEVTMRCQPILGHNTVFWYRQTMMQGLELLAYFRNRAPLDDSGMPKDRFSAEMPDATLATLKIQPSEPRDSAVYFCASGLVRGAPFFGQGTRLTVV.

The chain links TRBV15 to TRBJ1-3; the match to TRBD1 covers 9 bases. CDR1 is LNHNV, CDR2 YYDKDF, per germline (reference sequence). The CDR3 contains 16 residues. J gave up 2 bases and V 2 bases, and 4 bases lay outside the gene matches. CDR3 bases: TGTGCCACCAGCAGATTCCGGGACAGGGCTGGAAACACCATATATTTT. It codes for CATSRFRDRAGNTIYF.

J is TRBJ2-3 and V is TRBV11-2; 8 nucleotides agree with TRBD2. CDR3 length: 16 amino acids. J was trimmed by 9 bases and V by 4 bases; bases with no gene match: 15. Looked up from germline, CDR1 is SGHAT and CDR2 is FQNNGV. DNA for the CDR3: TGTGCCAGCAGCTACATAGCCGGGGGGGCGGACAGAACGCAGTATTTT. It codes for CASSYIAGGADRTQYF. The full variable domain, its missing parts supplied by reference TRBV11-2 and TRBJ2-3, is EAGVAQSPRYKIIEKRQSVAFWCNPISGHATLYWYQQILGQGPKLLIQFQNNGVVDDSQLPKDRFSAERLKGVDSTLKIQPAKLEDSAVYLCASSYIAGGADRTQYFGPGTRLTVL.

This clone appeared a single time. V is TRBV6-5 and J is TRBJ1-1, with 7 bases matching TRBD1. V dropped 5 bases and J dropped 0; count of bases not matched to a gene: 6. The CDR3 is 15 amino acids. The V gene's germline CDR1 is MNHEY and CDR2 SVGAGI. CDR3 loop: CASSSPGQMNTEAFF. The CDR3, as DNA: TGTGCCAGCAGTAGCCCGGGACAGATGAACACTGAAGCTTTCTTT.

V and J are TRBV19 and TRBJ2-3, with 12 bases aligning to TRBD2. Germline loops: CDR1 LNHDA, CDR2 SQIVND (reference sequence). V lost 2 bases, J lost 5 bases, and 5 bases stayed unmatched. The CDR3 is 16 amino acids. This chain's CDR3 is CASSILPSGGVDTQYF. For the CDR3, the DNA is TGTGCCAGTAGTATATTGCCTAGCGGGGGGGTAGATACGCAGTATTTT. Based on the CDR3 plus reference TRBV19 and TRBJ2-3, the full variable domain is DGGITQSPKYLFRKEGQNVTLSCEQNLNHDAMYWYRQDPGQGLRLIYYSQIVNDFQKGDIAEGYSVSREKKESFPLTVTSAQKNPTAFYLCASSILPSGGVDTQYFGPGTRLTVL.

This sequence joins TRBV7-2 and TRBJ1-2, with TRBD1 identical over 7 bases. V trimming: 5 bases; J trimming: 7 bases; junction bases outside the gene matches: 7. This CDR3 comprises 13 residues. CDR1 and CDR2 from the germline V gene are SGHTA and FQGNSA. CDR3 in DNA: TGTGCCAGCAGCCTACAGGGGCTGGCTGGCTACACCTTC. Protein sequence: CASSLQGLAGYTF.

CDR3 sequence (DNA): TGTGCCAGCAGTGCCATCCCCGGGACAGGGAGAGCGGGCGAGCAGTACTTC. It translates to CASSAIPGTGRAGEQYF. The V call is TRBV27, the J call TRBJ2-7, with 9 positions matching TRBD1. Germline lookup yields CDR1 MNHEY and CDR2 SMNVEV (reference sequence). The CDR3 is made up of 17 amino acids. V was clipped by 5 bases and J by 6 bases; unmatched bases: 17.

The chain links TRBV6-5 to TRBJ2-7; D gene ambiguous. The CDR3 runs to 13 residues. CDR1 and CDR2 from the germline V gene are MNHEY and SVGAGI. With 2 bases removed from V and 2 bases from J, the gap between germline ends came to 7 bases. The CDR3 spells CASSYRATYEQYF. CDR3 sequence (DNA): TGTGCCAGCAGTTACAGAGCGACCTACGAGCAGTACTTC.

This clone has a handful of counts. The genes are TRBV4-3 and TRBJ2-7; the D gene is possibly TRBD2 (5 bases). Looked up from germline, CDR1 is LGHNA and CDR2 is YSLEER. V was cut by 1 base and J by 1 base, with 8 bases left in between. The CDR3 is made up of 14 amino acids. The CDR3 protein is CASSQGERSYEQYF. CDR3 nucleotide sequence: TGCGCCAGCAGCCAAGGGGAGCGGTCCTACGAGCAGTACTTC.

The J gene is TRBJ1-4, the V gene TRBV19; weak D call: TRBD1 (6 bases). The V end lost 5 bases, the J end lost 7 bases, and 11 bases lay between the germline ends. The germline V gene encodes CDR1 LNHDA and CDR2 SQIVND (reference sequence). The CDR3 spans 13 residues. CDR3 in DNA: TGTGCCAGTAGTCCCGGACAGATTGAAAAACTGTTTTTT. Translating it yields CASSPGQIEKLFF.

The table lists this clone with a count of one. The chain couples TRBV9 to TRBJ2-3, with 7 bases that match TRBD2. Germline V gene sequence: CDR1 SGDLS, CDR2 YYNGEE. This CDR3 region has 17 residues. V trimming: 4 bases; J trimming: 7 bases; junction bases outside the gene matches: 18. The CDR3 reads CASSPSGRRELSYTQYF. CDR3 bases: TGTGCCAGCAGCCCCTCGGGGAGGCGGGAGTTGTCTTATACGCAGTATTTT. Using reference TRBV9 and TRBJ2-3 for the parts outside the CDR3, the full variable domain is DSGVTQTPKHLITATGQRVTLRCSPRSGDLSVYWYQQSLDQGLQFLIQYYNGEERAKGNILERFSAQQFPDLHSELNLSSLELGDSALYFCASSPSGRRELSYTQYFGPGTRLTVL.

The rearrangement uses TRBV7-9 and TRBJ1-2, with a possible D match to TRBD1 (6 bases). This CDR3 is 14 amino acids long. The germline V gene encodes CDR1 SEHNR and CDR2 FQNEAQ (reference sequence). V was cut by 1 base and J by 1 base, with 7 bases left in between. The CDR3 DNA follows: TGTGCCAGCAGCTTAGGGACAGATAACTATGGCTACACCTTC. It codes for CASSLGTDNYGYTF.

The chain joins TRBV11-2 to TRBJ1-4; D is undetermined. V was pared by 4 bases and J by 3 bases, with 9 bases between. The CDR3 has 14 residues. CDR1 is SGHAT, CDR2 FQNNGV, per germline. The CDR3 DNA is TGTGCCAGCAGCTCAGAGAGGGCTAATGAAAAACTGTTTTTT. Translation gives CASSSERANEKLFF.

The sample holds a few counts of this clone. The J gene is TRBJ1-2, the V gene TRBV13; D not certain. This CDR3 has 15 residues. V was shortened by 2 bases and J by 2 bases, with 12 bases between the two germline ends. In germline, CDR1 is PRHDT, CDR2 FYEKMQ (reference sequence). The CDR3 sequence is CASSLHSGRNYGYTF. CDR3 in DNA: TGTGCCAGCAGCTTACACAGCGGCCGGAACTATGGCTACACCTTC.

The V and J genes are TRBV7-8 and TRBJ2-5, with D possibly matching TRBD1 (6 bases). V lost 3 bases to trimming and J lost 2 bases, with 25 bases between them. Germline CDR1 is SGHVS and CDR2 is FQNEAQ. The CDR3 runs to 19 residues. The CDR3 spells CASSFQGMRALKSQETQYF. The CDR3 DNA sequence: TGTGCCAGCAGCTTTCAGGGGATGAGGGCCCTTAAGTCACAAGAGACCCAGTACTTC.

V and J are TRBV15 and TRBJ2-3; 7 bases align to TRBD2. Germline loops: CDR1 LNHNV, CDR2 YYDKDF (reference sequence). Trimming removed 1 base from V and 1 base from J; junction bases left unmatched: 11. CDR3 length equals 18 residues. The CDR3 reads CATSRGPTPAGRTDTQYF. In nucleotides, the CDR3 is TGTGCCACCAGCAGAGGACCCACACCAGCGGGGCGCACAGATACGCAGTATTTT.

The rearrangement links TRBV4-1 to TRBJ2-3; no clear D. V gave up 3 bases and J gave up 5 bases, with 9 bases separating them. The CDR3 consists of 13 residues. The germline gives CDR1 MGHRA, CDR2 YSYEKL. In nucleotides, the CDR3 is TGCGCCAGCAGCCAGATGAGTGAAGATACGCAGTATTTT. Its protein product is CASSQMSEDTQYF.

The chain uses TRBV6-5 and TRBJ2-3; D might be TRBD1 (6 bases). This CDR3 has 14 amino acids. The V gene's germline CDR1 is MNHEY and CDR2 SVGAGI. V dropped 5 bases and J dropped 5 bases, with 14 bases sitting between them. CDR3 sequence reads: CASSLGGRRDTQYF. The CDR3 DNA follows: TGTGCCAGCAGTCTAGGGGGAAGGCGAGATACGCAGTATTTT.

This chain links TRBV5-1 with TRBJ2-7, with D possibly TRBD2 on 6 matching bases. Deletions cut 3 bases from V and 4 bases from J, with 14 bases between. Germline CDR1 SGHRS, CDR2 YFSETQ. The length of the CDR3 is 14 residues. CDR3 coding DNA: TGCGCCAGCAGCTCGGAACTCGGGACTTACGAGCAGTACTTC. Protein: CASSSELGTYEQYF. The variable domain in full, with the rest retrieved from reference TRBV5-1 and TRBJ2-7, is KAGVTQTPRYLIKTRGQQVTLSCSPISGHRSVSWYQQTPGQGLQFLFEYFSETQRNKGNFPGRFSGRQFSNSRSEMNVSTLELGDSALYLCASSSELGTYEQYFGPGTRLTVT.

This CDR3 is CASSPTGGHTEAFF. For the CDR3, the DNA is TGTGCCAGCTCACCAACAGGGGGTCACACTGAAGCTTTCTTT. The chain has TRBV18 and TRBJ1-1, with 8 positions matching TRBD1. The CDR3 runs to 14 residues. Per germline, CDR1 KGHSH and CDR2 LQKENI. The V and J ends lost 2 bases and 3 bases, in that order; junction bases with no gene match: 2. Complete variable domain (other parts from reference TRBV18 and TRBJ1-1): NAGVMQNPRHLVRRRGQEARLRCSPMKGHSHVYWYRQLPEEGLKFMVYLQKENIIDESGMPKERFSAEFPKEGPSILRIQQVVRGDSAAYFCASSPTGGHTEAFFGQGTRLTVV.

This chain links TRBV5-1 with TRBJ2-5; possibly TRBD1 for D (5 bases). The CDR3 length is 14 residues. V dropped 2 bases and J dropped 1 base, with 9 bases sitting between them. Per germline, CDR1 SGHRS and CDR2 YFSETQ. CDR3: CASSFRASQETQYF. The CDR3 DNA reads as TGCGCCAGCAGCTTCAGGGCGTCCCAAGAGACCCAGTACTTC.

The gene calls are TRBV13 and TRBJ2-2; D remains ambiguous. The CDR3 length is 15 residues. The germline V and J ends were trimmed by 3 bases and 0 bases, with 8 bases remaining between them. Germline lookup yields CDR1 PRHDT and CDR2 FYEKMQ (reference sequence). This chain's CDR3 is CASSLRRSNTGELFF. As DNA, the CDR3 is TGTGCCAGCAGCTTGAGGCGGTCGAACACCGGGGAGCTGTTTTTT.

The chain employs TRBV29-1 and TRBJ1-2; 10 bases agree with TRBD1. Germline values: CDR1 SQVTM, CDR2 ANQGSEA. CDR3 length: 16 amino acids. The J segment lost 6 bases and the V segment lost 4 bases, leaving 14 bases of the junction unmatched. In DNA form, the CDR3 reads TGCAGCGTTGGGGGTCTAGTAGGGACAGGGGAGGATGGCTACACCTTC. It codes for CSVGGLVGTGEDGYTF.

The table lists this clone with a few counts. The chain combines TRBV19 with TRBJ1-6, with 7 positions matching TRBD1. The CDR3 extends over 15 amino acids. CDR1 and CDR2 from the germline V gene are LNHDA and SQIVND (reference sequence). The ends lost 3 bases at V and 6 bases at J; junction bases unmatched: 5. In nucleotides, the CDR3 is TGTGCCAGTAGTATCTTAGACAGGGTTAATTCACCCCTCCACTTT. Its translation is CASSILDRVNSPLHF.

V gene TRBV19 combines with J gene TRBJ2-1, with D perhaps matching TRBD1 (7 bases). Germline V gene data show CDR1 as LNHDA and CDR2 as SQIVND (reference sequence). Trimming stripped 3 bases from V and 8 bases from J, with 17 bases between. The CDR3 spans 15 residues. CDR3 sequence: CASSISQGGSDEQFF. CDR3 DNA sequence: TGTGCCAGTAGTATTTCGCAGGGGGGTTCGGATGAGCAGTTCTTC.